This TCR beta chain appears in the sequencing data of a study of blood T cell repertoires in COVID-19. The table came from immunoSEQ multiplex PCR; TCRdb's copy has only in-frame clones and leaves some out. Of 170,000 or so clones listed, roughly 87% are singletons. Adults between about 18 and 89 years of age took part from fewer than 30 US areas. Participants were placed into cohorts based on the clinical history they reported. Sequences were obtained from PBMCs or T cells enriched from blood (not recorded which). The TCR was taken from a woman in her 50s who had recovered from COVID-19.

The CDR3 reads CASSYSRLAGSDSTDTQYF. The CDR3 region has the DNA TGTGCCAGCAGTTACTCGAGACTAGCGGGATCCGATAGCACAGATACGCAGTATTTT. The genes are TRBV6-2 or TRBV6-3 and TRBJ2-3; the match to TRBD2 covers 11 bases. Losses at the gene ends were 0 bases for V and 0 bases for J; bases not matched to a gene: 8. This CDR3 region has 19 residues. Per the germline V gene, CDR1 is MNHEY and CDR2 is SVGEGT.